The 17 T cell receptor beta chains given below trace back to one sample, sequenced in a study of cytomegalovirus exposure and HLA in healthy donors. This PCR relied on a set of 60 Vbeta primers and 13 Jbeta primers. TCRdb's table, derived via immunoSEQ multiplex PCR, lists solely in-frame clones and lacks some. The table has around 120,000 clones, about 80% seen once. The sample consisted of PBMCs. These receptors all come from a boy aged 2 to 9 in good health and CMV-seronegative.

This clone was seen a few times. The chain employs TRBV4-3 and TRBJ1-6, with D possibly TRBD1 on 5 matching bases. The CDR3 contains 16 residues. Trimming took 0 bases from V and 9 from J, leaving 15 bases between them. Germline CDR1 LGHNA, CDR2 YSLEER. CDR3 DNA sequence: TGCGCCAGCAGCCAAGATCTCGGGGGAGGGAGTTCACCCCTCCACTTT. It codes for CASSQDLGGGSSPLHF.

J is TRBJ1-1 and V is TRBV5-6, with a tentative D call TRBD1 (5 bases). The V gene's germline CDR1 is SGHDT and CDR2 YYEEEE. The CDR3 length is 13 residues. V was pared by 3 bases and J by 5 bases, with 11 bases between. In DNA form, the CDR3 reads TGTGCCAGCAGCTCTTGGGGGGGGACTGAAGCTTTCTTT. Protein: CASSSWGGTEAFF.

The V and J genes are TRBV4-2 and TRBJ2-7, with 9 bases fitting TRBD2. The CDR3 contains 16 residues. V was clipped by 0 bases and J by 4 bases; unmatched bases: 7. Germline assignment: CDR1 LGHNA and CDR2 YNFKEQ. The CDR3 nucleotides read TGTGCCAGCAGCCAAGAACTCACTAGCGGGTGGTACGAGCAGTACTTC. This codes for CASSQELTSGWYEQYF.

The J gene is TRBJ2-1, the V gene TRBV27, with D perhaps matching TRBD1 (6 bases). The CDR3 spans 13 residues. The germline CDR1 and CDR2 sequences are MNHEY and SMNVEV (reference sequence). V was shortened by 2 bases and J by 7 bases, with 9 bases between the two germline ends. CDR3 bases: TGTGCCAGCAGTTTAGTTCAGGGGAATGAGCAGTTCTTC. It translates to CASSLVQGNEQFF.

The chain joins TRBV14 to TRBJ2-1; 11 nucleotides match TRBD2. The CDR3 spans 16 residues. Per the germline V gene, CDR1 is SGHDN and CDR2 is FVKESK. Losses at the gene ends were 4 bases for V and 9 bases for J; bases not matched to a gene: 11. CDR3 sequence reads: CASSPPRVAGGTEQFF. CDR3 nucleotide sequence: TGTGCCAGCAGCCCCCCTAGGGTAGCGGGAGGGACTGAGCAGTTCTTC.

The chain employs TRBV7-9 and TRBJ1-6, with TRBD1 identical over 9 bases. The CDR3 is 17 amino acids. V lost 5 bases and J lost 0; bases outside the gene matches: 5. From germline, CDR1 is SEHNR and CDR2 FQNEAQ (reference sequence). CDR3 protein: CASSPDRGSSYNSPLHF. CDR3 in DNA: TGTGCCAGCAGCCCAGACAGGGGGAGCTCCTATAATTCACCCCTCCACTTT.

In this sample, this clone turned up once. The chain has TRBV6-4 and TRBJ2-1; D is possibly TRBD1 (6 bases). V lost 6 bases and J lost 6, with 15 bases in between. The CDR3 covers 14 residues. Germline lookup yields CDR1 MRHNA and CDR2 SNTAGT. CDR3 sequence (DNA): TGTGCCAGCAGGAAGGGGGAAGAGGGCAATGAGCAGTTCTTC. Translation gives CASRKGEEGNEQFF.

V is TRBV15 and J is TRBJ2-2; 10 bases align to TRBD1. CDR1 and CDR2 (germline): LNHNV, YYDKDF (reference sequence). The ends lost 0 bases at V and 7 bases at J; junction bases unmatched: 11. This CDR3 is 18 amino acids long. CDR3 sequence reads: CATSREAQTGGVIGELFF. CDR3 bases: TGTGCCACCAGCAGAGAGGCCCAGACAGGGGGCGTGATCGGGGAGCTGTTTTTT.

The CDR3 here is CASSVAGGSSYEQYV. CDR3 DNA sequence: TGTGCCAGCAGTGTAGCGGGAGGGAGCTCCTACGAGCAGTACGTC. The V gene is TRBV6-1, the J gene TRBJ2-7; TRBD2 agrees at 11 bases. The CDR3 spans 15 residues. The J segment lost 0 bases and the V segment lost 4 bases, leaving 2 bases of the junction unmatched. CDR1 is MNHNS and CDR2 is SASEGT in the germline V gene.

J is TRBJ2-7 and V is TRBV7-9; D uncertain. V was trimmed by 1 base and J by 5 bases, leaving 9 bases between them. Germline lookup yields CDR1 SEHNR and CDR2 FQNEAQ (reference sequence). The CDR3 extends over 13 amino acids. DNA for the CDR3: TGTGCCAGCAGCTTAGTCGGTCCGAACGAGCAGTACTTC. Protein product: CASSLVGPNEQYF.

This sequence joins TRBV9 and TRBJ1-3, with D tentatively TRBD1 (5 bases). Germline V gene data show CDR1 as SGDLS and CDR2 as YYNGEE. The length of the CDR3 is 16 residues. V was clipped by 0 bases and J by 4 bases, with 14 bases between them. As DNA, the CDR3 is TGTGCCAGCAGCGTAGGAGGCGGGGGAGGAGGAAACACCATATATTTT. It yields the protein CASSVGGGGGGNTIYF.

V and J are TRBV7-2 and TRBJ2-5; D is undetermined. The DNA matches TRBJ2-7 better at its end, which makes the J call doubtful. The CDR3 runs to 15 residues. CDR1 and CDR2 (germline): SGHTA, FQGNSA. CDR3 protein: CASSPRERSSYEQYF. CDR3 bases: TGTGCCAGCAGCCCCCGAGAACGGTCCTCCTACGAGCAGTACTTC.

This sequence joins TRBV7-9 and TRBJ2-5; D perhaps matches TRBD1 (6 bases). CDR1 is SEHNR and CDR2 is FQNEAQ in the germline V gene (reference sequence). V lost 2 bases and J lost 2, with 12 bases in between. There are 15 residues in the CDR3. The CDR3 bases are TGTGCCAGCAGCTTAACTACAGGGCGGCAAGAGACCCAGTACTTC. This translates into CASSLTTGRQETQYF.

This clone showed up just once. The rearrangement links TRBV6-1 to TRBJ2-7; 8 nucleotides agree with TRBD1. Germline CDR1 is MNHNS and CDR2 is SASEGT. With 6 bases clipped from V and 2 bases from J, the junction kept 9 bases outside the gene matches. CDR3 length: 15 residues. As DNA, the CDR3 is TGTGCCAGCAGACTAGGACAGGGCCCCCCCTACGAGCAGTACGTC. It encodes CASRLGQGPPYEQYV.

The chain combines TRBV11-3 with TRBJ1-1; D unresolved. This CDR3 region has 14 residues. Trimming stripped 4 bases from V and 1 base from J, with 10 bases between. Germline CDR1 SGHNT, CDR2 YENEEA. CDR3 loop: CASSSGPGNTEAFF. In DNA, the CDR3 is TGTGCCAGCAGCTCCGGTCCCGGGAACACTGAAGCTTTCTTT.

J is TRBJ2-7 and V is TRBV5-6, with TRBD2 identical over 8 bases. After removal of 6 bases from V and 3 bases from J, the junction contained 11 bases not matched to a gene. The CDR3 is 15 residues long. Germline CDR1 is SGHDT and CDR2 is YYEEEE. The CDR3 region is CASTPGVAGIYEQYF. CDR3 coding DNA: TGTGCCAGCACCCCCGGGGTAGCGGGGATCTACGAGCAGTACTTC.

This chain connects TRBV7-9 to TRBJ2-2; 9 nucleotides match TRBD2. CDR1 and CDR2 (germline): SEHNR, FQNEAQ (reference sequence). The CDR3 covers 16 residues. V dropped 7 bases and J dropped 6; count of bases not matched to a gene: 12. The CDR3 here is CASTPRGGGAAGELFF. DNA of the CDR3: TGTGCCAGCACCCCCAGGGGCGGGGGGGCCGCCGGGGAGCTGTTTTTT.